The T cell receptor (beta chain) under discussion was sequenced for a study of T-cell reconstitution after alpha-beta-depleted transplantation in children. The sample holds a few counts of this clonotype. V lost 0 bases and J lost 0; bases outside the gene matches: 5. Germline CDR1 is LGHNA and CDR2 is YSLEER. This CDR3 is 17 amino acids long. Molecular barcoding with unique molecular identifiers was used for the TCRbeta library. TCRdb reprocessed the PCR reads via MiXCR and lists one record per CDR3 protein. This table holds about half a million distinct CDR3 sequences, approximately 12% found once. The rearrangement links TRBV4-3 to TRBJ2-4, with 7 bases aligning to TRBD2. This TCR derives from a human donor who donated a stem cell graft to a child with combined immunodeficiency. The sample was PBMCs from the stem cell graft donor, taken from the stem cell graft. CDR3 in amino acids: CASSQDGSGVAKNIQYF. The CDR3 DNA reads as TGCGCCAGCAGCCAAGATGGGAGCGGGGTAGCCAAAAACATTCAGTACTTC.